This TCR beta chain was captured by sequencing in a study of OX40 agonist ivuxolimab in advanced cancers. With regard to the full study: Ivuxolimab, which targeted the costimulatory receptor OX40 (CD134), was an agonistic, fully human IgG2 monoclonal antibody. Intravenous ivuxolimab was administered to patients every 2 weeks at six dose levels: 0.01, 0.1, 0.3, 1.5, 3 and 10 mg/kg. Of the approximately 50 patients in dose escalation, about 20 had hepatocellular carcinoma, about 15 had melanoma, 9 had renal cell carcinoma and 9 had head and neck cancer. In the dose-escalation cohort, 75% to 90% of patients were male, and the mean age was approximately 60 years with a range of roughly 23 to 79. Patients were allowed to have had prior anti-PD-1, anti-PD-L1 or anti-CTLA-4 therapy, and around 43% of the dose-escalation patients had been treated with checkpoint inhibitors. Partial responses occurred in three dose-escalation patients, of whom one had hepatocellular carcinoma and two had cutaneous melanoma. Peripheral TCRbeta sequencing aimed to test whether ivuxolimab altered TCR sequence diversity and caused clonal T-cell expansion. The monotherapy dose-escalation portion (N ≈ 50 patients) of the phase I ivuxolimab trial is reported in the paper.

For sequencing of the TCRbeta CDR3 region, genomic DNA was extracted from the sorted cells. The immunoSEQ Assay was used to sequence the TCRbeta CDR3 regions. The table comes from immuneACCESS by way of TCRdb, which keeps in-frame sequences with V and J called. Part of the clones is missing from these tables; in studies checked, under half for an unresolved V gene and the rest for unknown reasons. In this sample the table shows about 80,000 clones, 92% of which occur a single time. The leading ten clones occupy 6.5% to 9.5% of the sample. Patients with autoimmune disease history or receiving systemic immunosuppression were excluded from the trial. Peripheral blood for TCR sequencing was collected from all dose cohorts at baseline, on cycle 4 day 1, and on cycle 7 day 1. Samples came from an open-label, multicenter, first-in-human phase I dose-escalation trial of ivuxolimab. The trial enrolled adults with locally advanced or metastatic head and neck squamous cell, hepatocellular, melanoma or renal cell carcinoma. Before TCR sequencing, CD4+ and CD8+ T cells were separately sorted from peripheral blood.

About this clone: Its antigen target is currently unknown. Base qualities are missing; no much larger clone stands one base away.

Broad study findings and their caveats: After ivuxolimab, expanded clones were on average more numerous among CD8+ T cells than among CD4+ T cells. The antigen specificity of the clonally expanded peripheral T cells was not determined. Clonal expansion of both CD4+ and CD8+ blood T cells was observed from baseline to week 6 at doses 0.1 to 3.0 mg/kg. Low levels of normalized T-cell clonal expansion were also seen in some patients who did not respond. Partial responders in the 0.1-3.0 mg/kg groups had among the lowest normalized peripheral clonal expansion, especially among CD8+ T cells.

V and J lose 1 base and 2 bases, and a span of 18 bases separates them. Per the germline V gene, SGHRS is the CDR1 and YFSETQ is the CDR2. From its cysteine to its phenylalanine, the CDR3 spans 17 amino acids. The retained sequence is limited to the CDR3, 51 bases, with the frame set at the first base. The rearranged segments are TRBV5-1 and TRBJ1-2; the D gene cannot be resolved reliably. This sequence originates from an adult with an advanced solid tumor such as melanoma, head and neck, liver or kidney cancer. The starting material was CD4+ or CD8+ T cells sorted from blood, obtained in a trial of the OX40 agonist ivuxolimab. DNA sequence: TGCGCCAGCAGCTTGCGGATAGAAGACGAATTAAACTATGGCTACACCTTC. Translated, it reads CASSLRIEDELNYGYTF. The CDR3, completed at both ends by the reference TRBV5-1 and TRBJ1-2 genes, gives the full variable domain KAGVTQTPRYLIKTRGQQVTLSCSPISGHRSVSWYQQTPGQGLQFLFEYFSETQRNKGNFPGRFSGRQFSNSRSEMNVSTLELGDSALYLCASSLRIEDELNYGYTFGSGTRLTVV.